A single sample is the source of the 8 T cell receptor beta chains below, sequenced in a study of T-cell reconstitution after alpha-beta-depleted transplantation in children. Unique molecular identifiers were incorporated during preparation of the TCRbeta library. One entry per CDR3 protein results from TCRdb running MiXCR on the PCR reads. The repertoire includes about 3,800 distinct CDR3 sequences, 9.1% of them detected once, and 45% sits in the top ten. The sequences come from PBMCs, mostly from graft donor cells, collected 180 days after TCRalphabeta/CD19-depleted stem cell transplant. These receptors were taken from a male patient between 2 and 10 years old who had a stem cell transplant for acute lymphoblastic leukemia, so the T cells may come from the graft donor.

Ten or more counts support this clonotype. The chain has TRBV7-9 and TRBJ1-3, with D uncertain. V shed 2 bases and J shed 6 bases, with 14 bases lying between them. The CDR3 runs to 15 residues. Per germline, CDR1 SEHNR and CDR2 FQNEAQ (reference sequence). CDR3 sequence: CASSLSRATVNTIYF. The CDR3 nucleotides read TGTGCCAGCAGCTTAAGTCGCGCGACGGTAAACACCATATATTTT.

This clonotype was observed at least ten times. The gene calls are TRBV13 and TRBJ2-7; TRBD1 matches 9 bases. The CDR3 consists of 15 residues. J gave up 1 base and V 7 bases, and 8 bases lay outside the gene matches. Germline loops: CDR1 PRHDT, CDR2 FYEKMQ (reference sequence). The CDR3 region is CASKSPTGGSYEQYF. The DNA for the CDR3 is TGTGCCAGCAAAAGCCCGACAGGGGGATCCTACGAGCAGTACTTC.

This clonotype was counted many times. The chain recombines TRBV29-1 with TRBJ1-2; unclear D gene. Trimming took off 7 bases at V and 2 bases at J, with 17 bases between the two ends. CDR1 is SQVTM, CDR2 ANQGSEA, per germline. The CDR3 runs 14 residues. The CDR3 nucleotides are TGCAGCGCGTTGGACGGAGGCACAAACTATGGCTACACCTTC. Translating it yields CSALDGGTNYGYTF. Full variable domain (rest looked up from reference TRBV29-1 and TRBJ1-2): SAVISQKPSRDICQRGTSLTIQCQVDSQVTMMFWYRQQPGQSLTLIATANQGSEATYESGFVIDKFPISRPNLTFSTLTVSNMSPEDSSIYLCSALDGGTNYGYTFGSGTRLTVV.

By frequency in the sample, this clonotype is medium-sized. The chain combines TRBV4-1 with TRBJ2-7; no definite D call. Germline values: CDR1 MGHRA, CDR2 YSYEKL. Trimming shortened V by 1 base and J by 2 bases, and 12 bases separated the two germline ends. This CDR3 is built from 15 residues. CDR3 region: CASSQVRVGTYEQYF. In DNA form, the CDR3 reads TGCGCCAGCAGCCAAGTAAGGGTCGGAACCTACGAGCAGTACTTC.

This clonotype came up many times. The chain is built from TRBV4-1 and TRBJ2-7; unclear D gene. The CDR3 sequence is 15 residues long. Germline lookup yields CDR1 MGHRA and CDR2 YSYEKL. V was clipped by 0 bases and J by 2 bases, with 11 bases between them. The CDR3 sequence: CASSQDLIGPYEQYF. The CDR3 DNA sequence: TGCGCCAGCAGCCAAGATCTAATAGGCCCCTACGAGCAGTACTTC.

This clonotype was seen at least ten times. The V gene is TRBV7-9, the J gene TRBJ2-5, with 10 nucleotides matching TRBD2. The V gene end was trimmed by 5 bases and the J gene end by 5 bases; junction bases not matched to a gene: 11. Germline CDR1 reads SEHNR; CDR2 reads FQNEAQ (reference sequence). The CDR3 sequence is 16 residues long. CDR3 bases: TGTGCCAGCAGCGTTCGCAGCGGGAGGGGATTGGAGACCCAGTACTTC. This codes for CASSVRSGRGLETQYF.

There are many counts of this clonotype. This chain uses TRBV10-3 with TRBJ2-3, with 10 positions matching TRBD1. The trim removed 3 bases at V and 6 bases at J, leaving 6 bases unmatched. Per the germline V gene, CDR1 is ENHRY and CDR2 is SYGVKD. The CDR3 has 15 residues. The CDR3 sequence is CAISDRQGAGDTQYF. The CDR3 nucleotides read TGTGCCATCAGTGACCGACAGGGGGCGGGCGATACGCAGTATTTT.

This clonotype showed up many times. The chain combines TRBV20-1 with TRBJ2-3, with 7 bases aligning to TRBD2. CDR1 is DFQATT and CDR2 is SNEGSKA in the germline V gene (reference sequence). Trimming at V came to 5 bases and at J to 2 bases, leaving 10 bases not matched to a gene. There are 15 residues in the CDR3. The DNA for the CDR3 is TGCAGTGCTGGTATCCGGGGGGAGGACACAGATACGCAGTATTTT. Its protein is CSAGIRGEDTDTQYF.